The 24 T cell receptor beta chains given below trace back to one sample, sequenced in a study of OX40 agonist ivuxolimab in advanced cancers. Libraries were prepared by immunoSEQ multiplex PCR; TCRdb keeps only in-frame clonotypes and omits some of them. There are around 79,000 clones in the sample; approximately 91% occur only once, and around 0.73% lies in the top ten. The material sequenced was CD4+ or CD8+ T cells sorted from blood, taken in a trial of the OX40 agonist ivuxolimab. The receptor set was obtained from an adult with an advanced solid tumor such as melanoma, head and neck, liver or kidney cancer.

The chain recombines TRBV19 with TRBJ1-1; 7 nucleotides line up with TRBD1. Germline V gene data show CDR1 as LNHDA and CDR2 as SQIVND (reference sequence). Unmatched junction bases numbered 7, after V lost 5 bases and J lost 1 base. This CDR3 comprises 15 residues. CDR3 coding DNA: TGTGCCAGTAGTCCCCCCGGGACAGAGAACACTGAAGCTTTCTTT. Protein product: CASSPPGTENTEAFF.

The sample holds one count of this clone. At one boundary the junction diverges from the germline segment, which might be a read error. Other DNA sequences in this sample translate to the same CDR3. The CDR3 protein is CASSAPRRRRTDTQYF. CDR3 coding DNA: TGTGCCAGCAGTGCTCCTAGGAGGAGGCGCACGGATACGCAGTATTTT. The gene calls are TRBV28 and TRBJ2-3; tentatively, D is TRBD2 (5 bases). CDR3 size: 16 residues. CDR1 is MDHEN and CDR2 is SYDVKM in the germline V gene. The full variable domain, with the rest looked up from reference TRBV28 and TRBJ2-3, is DVKVTQSSRYLVKRTGEKVFLECVQDMDHENMFWYRQDPGLGLRLIYFSYDVKMKEKGDIPEGYSVSREKKERFSLILESASTNQTSMYLCASSAPRRRRTDTQYFGPGTRLTVL.

The DNA for the CDR3 is TGCGCCAGCAGCCAGGGACTAGCGGGAGCTAGGCAAGAGACCCAGTACTTC. Amino acids: CASSQGLAGARQETQYF. The chain employs TRBV5-1 and TRBJ2-5, with 14 nucleotides matching TRBD2. Germline CDR1 SGHRS, CDR2 YFSETQ. Unmatched junction bases numbered 7, after V lost 4 bases and J lost 2 bases. The CDR3 runs to 17 residues.

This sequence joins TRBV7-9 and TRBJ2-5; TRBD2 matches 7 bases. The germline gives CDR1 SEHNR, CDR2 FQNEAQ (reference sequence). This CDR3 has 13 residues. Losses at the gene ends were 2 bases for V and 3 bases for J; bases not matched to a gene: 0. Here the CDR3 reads CASSLREEETQYF. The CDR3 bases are TGTGCCAGCAGCTTACGGGAGGAAGAGACCCAGTACTTC.

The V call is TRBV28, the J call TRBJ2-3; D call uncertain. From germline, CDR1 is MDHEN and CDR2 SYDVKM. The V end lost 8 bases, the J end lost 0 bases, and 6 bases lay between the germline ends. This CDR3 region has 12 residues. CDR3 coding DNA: TGTGCCAGCGGTTCTAGCACAGATACGCAGTATTTT. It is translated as CASGSSTDTQYF.

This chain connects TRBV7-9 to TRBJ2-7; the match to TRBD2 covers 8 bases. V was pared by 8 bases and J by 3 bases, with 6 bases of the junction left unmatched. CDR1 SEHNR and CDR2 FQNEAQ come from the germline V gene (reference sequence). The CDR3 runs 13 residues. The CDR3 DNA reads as TGTGCCAGCGGCCATGGGACTAGCTACGAGCAGTACTTC. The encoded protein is CASGHGTSYEQYF.

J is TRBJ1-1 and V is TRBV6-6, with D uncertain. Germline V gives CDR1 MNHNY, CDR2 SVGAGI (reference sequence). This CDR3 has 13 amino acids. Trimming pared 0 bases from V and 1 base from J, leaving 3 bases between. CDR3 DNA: TGTGCCAGCAGTTACTCGGCGAACACTGAAGCTTTCTTT. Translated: CASSYSANTEAFF.

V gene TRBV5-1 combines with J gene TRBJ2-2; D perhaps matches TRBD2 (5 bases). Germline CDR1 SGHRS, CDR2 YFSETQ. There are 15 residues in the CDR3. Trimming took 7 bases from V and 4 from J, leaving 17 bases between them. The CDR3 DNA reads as TGCGCCAGCCGCCTCCCCGGGGTTGGCACCGGGGAGCTGTTTTTT. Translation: CASRLPGVGTGELFF.

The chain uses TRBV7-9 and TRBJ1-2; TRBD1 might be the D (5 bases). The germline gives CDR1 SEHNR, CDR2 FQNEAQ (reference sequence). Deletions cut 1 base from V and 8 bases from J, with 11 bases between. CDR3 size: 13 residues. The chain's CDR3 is CASSLEAGRGYTF. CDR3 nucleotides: TGTGCCAGCAGCTTAGAGGCAGGGAGGGGCTACACCTTC.

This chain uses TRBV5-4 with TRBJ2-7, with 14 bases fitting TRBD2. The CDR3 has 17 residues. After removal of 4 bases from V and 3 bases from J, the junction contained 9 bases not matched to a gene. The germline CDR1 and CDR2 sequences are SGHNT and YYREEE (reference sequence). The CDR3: CASSRGTSGGLLYEQYF. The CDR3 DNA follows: TGTGCCAGCAGCCGGGGGACTAGCGGGGGCCTGCTCTACGAGCAGTACTTC.

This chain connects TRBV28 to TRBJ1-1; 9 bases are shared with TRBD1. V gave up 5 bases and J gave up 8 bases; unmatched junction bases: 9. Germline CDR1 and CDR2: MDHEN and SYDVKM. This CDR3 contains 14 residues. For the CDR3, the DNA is TGTGCCAGCAGTGCCATACCGGGACAGGGCGAAGCTTTCTTT. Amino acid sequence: CASSAIPGQGEAFF.

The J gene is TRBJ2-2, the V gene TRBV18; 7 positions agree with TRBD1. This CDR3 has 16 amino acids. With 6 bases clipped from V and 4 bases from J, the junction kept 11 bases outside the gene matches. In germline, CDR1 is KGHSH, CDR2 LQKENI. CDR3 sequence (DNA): TGTGCCAGCTCTTCGGAAGGGACAGTGTCCACCGGGGAGCTGTTTTTT. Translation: CASSSEGTVSTGELFF. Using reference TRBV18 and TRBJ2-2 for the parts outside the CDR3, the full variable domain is NAGVMQNPRHLVRRRGQEARLRCSPMKGHSHVYWYRQLPEEGLKFMVYLQKENIIDESGMPKERFSAEFPKEGPSILRIQQVVRGDSAAYFCASSSEGTVSTGELFFGEGSRLTVL.

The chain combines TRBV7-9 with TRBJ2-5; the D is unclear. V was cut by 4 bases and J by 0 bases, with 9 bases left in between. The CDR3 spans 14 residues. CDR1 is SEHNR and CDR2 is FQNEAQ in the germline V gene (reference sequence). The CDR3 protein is CASSSPVYQETQYF. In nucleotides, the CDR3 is TGTGCCAGCAGCTCGCCCGTGTACCAAGAGACCCAGTACTTC.

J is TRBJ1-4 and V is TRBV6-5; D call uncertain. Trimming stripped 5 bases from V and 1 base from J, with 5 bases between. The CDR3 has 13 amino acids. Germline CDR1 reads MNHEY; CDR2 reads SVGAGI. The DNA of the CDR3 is TGTGCCAGCAGTAGGGAAACTAATGAAAAACTGTTTTTT. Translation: CASSRETNEKLFF.

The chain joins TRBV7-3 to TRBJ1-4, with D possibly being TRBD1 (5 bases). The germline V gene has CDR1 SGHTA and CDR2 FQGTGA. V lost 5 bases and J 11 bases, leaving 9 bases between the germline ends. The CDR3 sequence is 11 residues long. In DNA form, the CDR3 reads TGTGCCAGCAGCCGGGGGAAGAAACTGTTTTTT. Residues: CASSRGKKLFF.

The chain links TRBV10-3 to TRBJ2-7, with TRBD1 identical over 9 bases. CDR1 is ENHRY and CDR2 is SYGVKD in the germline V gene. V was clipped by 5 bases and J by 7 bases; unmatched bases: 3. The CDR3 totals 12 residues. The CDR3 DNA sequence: TGTGCCATCAGTTACGGGACAGGGGAGCAGTACTTC. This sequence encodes CAISYGTGEQYF.

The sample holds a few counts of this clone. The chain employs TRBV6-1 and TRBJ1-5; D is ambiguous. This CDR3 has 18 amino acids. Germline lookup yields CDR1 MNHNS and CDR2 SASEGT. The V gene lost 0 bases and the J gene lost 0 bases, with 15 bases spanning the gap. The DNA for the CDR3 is TGTGCCAGCAGTGAAGCCCACCACGGAGCGGCTAGCAATCAGCCCCAGCATTTT. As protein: CASSEAHHGAASNQPQHF.

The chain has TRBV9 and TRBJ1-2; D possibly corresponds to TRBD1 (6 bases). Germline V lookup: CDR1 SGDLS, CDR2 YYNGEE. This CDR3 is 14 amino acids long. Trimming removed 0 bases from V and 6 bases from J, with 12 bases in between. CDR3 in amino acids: CASSVGGAADGYTF. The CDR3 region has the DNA TGTGCCAGCAGCGTAGGGGGGGCGGCTGATGGCTACACCTTC.

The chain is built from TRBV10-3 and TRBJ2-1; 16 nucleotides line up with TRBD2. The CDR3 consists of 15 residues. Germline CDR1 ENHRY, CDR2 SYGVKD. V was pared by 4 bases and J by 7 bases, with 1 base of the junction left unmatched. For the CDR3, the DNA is TGTGCCATCAGTGGGGGACTAGCGGGAGGGAATGAGCAGTTCTTC. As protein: CAISGGLAGGNEQFF.

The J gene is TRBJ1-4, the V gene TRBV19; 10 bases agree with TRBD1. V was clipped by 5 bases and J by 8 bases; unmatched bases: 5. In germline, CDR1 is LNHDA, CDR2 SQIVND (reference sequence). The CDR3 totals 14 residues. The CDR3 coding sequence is TGTGCCAGTAGTTCCGGGACAGGGGCGGAAAAACTGTTTTTT. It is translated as CASSSGTGAEKLFF.

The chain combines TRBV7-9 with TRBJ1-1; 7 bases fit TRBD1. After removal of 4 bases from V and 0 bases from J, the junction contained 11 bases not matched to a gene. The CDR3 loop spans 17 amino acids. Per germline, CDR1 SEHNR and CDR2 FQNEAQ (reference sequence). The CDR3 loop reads CASSSSEQGTLNTEAFF. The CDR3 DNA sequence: TGTGCCAGCAGCTCCTCCGAACAGGGGACTTTGAACACTGAAGCTTTCTTT.

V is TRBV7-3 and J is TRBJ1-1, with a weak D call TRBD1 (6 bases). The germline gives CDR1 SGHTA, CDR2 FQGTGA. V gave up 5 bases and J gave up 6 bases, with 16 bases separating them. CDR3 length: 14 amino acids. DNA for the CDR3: TGTGCCAGCAGCGAGTCCCAGGGGAGCGCTGAAGCTTTCTTT. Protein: CASSESQGSAEAFF.

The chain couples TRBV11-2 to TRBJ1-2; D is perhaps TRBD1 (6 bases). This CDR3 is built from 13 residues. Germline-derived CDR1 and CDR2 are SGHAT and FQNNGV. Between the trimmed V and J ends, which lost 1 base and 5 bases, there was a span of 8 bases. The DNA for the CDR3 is TGTGCCAGCAGCTTAGGGACAGAATATGGCTACACCTTC. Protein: CASSLGTEYGYTF. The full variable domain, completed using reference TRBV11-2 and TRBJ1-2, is EAGVAQSPRYKIIEKRQSVAFWCNPISGHATLYWYQQILGQGPKLLIQFQNNGVVDDSQLPKDRFSAERLKGVDSTLKIQPAKLEDSAVYLCASSLGTEYGYTFGSGTRLTVV.

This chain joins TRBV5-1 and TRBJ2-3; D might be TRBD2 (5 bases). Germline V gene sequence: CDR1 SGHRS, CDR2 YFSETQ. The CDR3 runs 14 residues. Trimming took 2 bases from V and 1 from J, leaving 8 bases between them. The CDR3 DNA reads TGCGCCAGCAGCTTCCAGAGGGGCACAGATACGCAGTATTTT. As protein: CASSFQRGTDTQYF.